This record looks at one T cell receptor beta chain sequence and its context. Its antigen is still unknown. The data were taken from a study of blood T cells in healthy people across ages. Points from the study as a whole: Expanded clonotype shifts may have been confounded, as the donors had an unknown CMV status. The authors considered diversity estimates from one million T cells to be underestimates. PBMCs left unsorted prevented a conclusive naive versus antigen-experienced comparison.

The second PCR ran roughly 6 to 11 cycles with a sample-barcoded 5' primer and J-beta primers. Template switching added a 12-random-nucleotide identifier to every cDNA molecule. MiXCR, applied by TCRdb to the 5' RACE reads, yields one record per CDR3 protein. The sample contains 1.4 million or so distinct CDR3 sequences, approximately 43% of which appear only once. The CDR3 has 15 amino acids. Trimming left V 5 bases short and J 0 bases short, with 12 bases between. In germline, CDR1 is MDHEN, CDR2 SYDVKM. This rearrangement joins TRBV28 to TRBJ2-3; D might be TRBD2 (5 bases). The sample comprised blood. The sequence was collected from a woman between 18 and 30 years old in good health. CDR3 sequence: CASSTLGGSTDTQYF. The CDR3 bases are TGTGCCAGCAGTACCTTAGGCGGGAGCACAGATACGCAGTATTTT.